Described below is a single T cell receptor (beta chain) sequence and its context. The sample comes from a study of Ad26.COV2.S vaccination and SARS-CoV-2 variants. Study summary: Intramuscular Ad26.COV2.S doses were given once or twice, 56 days apart.

Indicated treatment: some 19 received Ad26.COV2.S at low or high dose, single or two shots; about 5 received placebo; per-sample allocation not given. Samples analyzed were those drawn on day 63 after the first vaccine or placebo injection. Trimming shortened V by 1 base and J by 2 bases, and 10 bases separated the two germline ends. CDR1 SGHTA and CDR2 FQGNSA come from the germline V gene. The CDR3 loop spans 15 amino acids. Some clones are missing from TCRdb's copy, which holds only in-frame ones; the method was immunoSEQ multiplex PCR. The data contain hundreds of thousands of clones, approximately 90% of them singletons.

The gene calls are TRBV7-2 and TRBJ2-3; tentative D call: TRBD2 (6 bases). The TCR comes from a person aged 18-60 years who received the Ad26.COV2.S COVID-19 vaccine or a placebo. This specimen was peripheral blood, taken in a trial of Ad26.COV2.S vaccine versus placebo. The CDR3 DNA sequence: TGTGCCAGCAGCTTAGTGGGACTCTCCACAGATACGCAGTATTTT. It codes for CASSLVGLSTDTQYF.